Following are 20 T cell receptor beta chains from one sample sequenced in a study of cytomegalovirus exposure and HLA in healthy donors. Libraries were prepared by immunoSEQ multiplex PCR; TCRdb keeps only in-frame clonotypes and omits some of them. The top ten clones hold around 3% of a sample with about 220,000 clones, 80% to 90% of them seen once. Sequenced material: PBMCs. The receptors stem from a woman under 30 in good health and CMV-seronegative.

The genes are TRBV28 and TRBJ2-2; the D gene is possibly TRBD1 (5 bases). The CDR3 sequence is 15 residues long. Deletions cut 8 bases from V and 0 bases from J, with 13 bases between. Germline CDR1 and CDR2: MDHEN and SYDVKM. Written as DNA, the CDR3 is TGTGCCAGCCTCCAGGGCGGCGCGAACACCGGGGAGCTGTTTTTT. It is translated as CASLQGGANTGELFF. Combining the CDR3 with reference TRBV28 and TRBJ2-2 gives the whole variable domain DVKVTQSSRYLVKRTGEKVFLECVQDMDHENMFWYRQDPGLGLRLIYFSYDVKMKEKGDIPEGYSVSREKKERFSLILESASTNQTSMYLCASLQGGANTGELFFGEGSRLTVL.

The gene calls are TRBV10-3 and TRBJ2-7, with 7 bases matching TRBD2. This CDR3 has 18 residues. Germline CDR1 and CDR2: ENHRY and SYGVKD. Germline trimming cut 0 bases from V and 5 bases from J; bases unmatched to any gene: 16. CDR3 region: CAISESRIGDYAVDEQYF. DNA for the CDR3: TGTGCCATCAGTGAGTCGAGGATCGGGGACTACGCAGTCGACGAGCAGTACTTC.

The chain couples TRBV13 to TRBJ1-1; 7 nucleotides line up with TRBD1. CDR1 is PRHDT, CDR2 FYEKMQ, per germline (reference sequence). This CDR3 has 15 amino acids. The trim removed 1 base at V and 4 bases at J, leaving 6 bases unmatched. The CDR3 loop is CASSLEARGFTEAFF. The CDR3, as DNA: TGTGCCAGCAGCTTAGAGGCCAGGGGGTTCACTGAAGCTTTCTTT.

This chain uses TRBV6-5 with TRBJ2-3; 8 nucleotides align to TRBD1. V shed 6 bases, J shed 1 base, and the junction held 6 bases outside the gene matches. Per germline, CDR1 MNHEY and CDR2 SVGAGI. The CDR3 consists of 15 residues. The CDR3: CASRELTGGTDTQYF. Here the CDR3 DNA reads TGTGCCAGCAGGGAACTGACAGGGGGCACAGATACGCAGTATTTT.

The chain combines TRBV28 with TRBJ2-3, with TRBD2 matching over 15 bases. Germline CDR1 and CDR2: MDHEN and SYDVKM. The V segment lost 6 bases and the J segment 2 bases; nucleotides outside the gene matches: 6. This CDR3 is 17 amino acids long. The CDR3 DNA sequence: TGTGCCAGCAGCCCAGGGACTAGCGGGAGGTACACAGATACGCAGTATTTT. Translated: CASSPGTSGRYTDTQYF.

The table lists this clone with a count of one. The chain links TRBV7-3 to TRBJ2-7; D perhaps matches TRBD1 (5 bases). The V gene lost 3 bases and the J gene lost 4 bases, with 13 bases spanning the gap. There are 14 residues in the CDR3. Germline V CDR1 and CDR2: SGHTA, FQGTGA. The CDR3 region is CASSFFQGQYEQYF. The CDR3 DNA reads as TGTGCCAGCAGCTTTTTCCAAGGACAATACGAGCAGTACTTC.

V is TRBV15 and J is TRBJ2-7; 14 bases are shared with TRBD2. CDR1 is LNHNV, CDR2 YYDKDF, per germline (reference sequence). The CDR3 sequence is 21 residues long. After removal of 0 bases from V and 3 bases from J, the junction contained 16 bases not matched to a gene. The CDR3 loop is CATSRDGVAPGTSGRYYEQYF. CDR3 in DNA: TGTGCCACCAGCAGAGATGGAGTTGCGCCGGGGACTAGCGGGAGATACTACGAGCAGTACTTC.

On this clone: A junction boundary mismatches the germline segment, possibly from a read error. CDR3 nucleotides: TGCGTCAGCAGCTTGTTGGGACTACCCTCCTACGAGCAGTACTTC. Its translation is CVSSLLGLPSYEQYF. The chain is built from TRBV5-1 and TRBJ2-7; 7 nucleotides agree with TRBD2. Germline CDR1 is SGHRS and CDR2 is YFSETQ. The CDR3 loop spans 15 amino acids.

This rearrangement joins TRBV27 to TRBJ2-7; D not resolved. Looked up from germline, CDR1 is MNHEY and CDR2 is SMNVEV (reference sequence). The CDR3 is 14 amino acids. The ends were cut back, 3 bases at V and 2 bases at J, with 11 bases in the middle. CDR3 DNA sequence: TGTGCCAGCAGTTTGTCCGGGTGGGCCTACGAGCAGTACTTC. Its translation: CASSLSGWAYEQYF.

The chain has TRBV27 and TRBJ2-7; 11 bases fit TRBD1. Germline-derived CDR1 and CDR2 are MNHEY and SMNVEV (reference sequence). V was clipped by 5 bases and J by 4 bases; unmatched bases: 7. The CDR3 is 15 amino acids. The CDR3, as DNA: TGTGCCAGCAGTACACCCGGGGACAGGGGGTACGAGCAGTACTTC. It encodes CASSTPGDRGYEQYF.

This chain uses TRBV28 with TRBJ1-2; the match to TRBD1 covers 7 bases. CDR3 length equals 13 residues. Germline CDR1 and CDR2: MDHEN and SYDVKM. V was clipped by 6 bases and J by 5 bases; unmatched bases: 6. This CDR3 is CASRIQGGYGYTF. CDR3 nucleotide sequence: TGTGCCAGCAGAATTCAGGGGGGTTATGGCTACACCTTC.

The chain combines TRBV7-2 with TRBJ1-4; 7 bases are shared with TRBD1. This CDR3 is 17 amino acids long. Germline CDR1 is SGHTA and CDR2 is FQGNSA. V shed 1 base, J shed 4 bases, and the junction held 9 bases outside the gene matches. CDR3 region: CASSLGFDRVHNEKLFF. The CDR3 nucleotides are TGTGCCAGCAGCTTAGGTTTTGACAGGGTCCATAATGAAAAACTGTTTTTT. The variable domain in full, completed from reference TRBV7-2 and TRBJ1-4, reads GAGVSQSPSNKVTEKGKDVELRCDPISGHTALYWYRQSLGQGLEFLIYFQGNSAPDKSGLPSDRFSAERTGGSVSTLTIQRTQQEDSAVYLCASSLGFDRVHNEKLFFGSGTQLSVL.

The chain carries TRBV6-6 and TRBJ2-7; TRBD2 matches at 12 bases. The CDR3 consists of 15 residues. Germline CDR1 MNHNY, CDR2 SVGAGI (reference sequence). The junction had 8 bases not matched to a gene; V was cut back by 7 bases and J by 4 bases. The CDR3 DNA follows: TGTGCCAGCACCAGACTAGCGGGAGTGGGGTACGAGCAGTACTTC. It codes for CASTRLAGVGYEQYF.

V gene TRBV27 combines with J gene TRBJ1-5; D may be TRBD1 (6 bases). In germline, CDR1 is MNHEY, CDR2 SMNVEV (reference sequence). The ends were cut back, 0 bases at V and 3 bases at J, with 12 bases in the middle. CDR3 length: 16 amino acids. CDR3 region: CASSLSGDMSNQPQHF. CDR3 DNA sequence: TGTGCCAGCAGTTTATCAGGGGACATGTCCAATCAGCCCCAGCATTTT.

The chain joins TRBV5-1 to TRBJ1-2; 9 bases map to TRBD1. The V segment lost 4 bases and the J segment 5 bases; nucleotides outside the gene matches: 9. In germline, CDR1 is SGHRS, CDR2 YFSETQ. CDR3 length: 15 amino acids. CDR3 nucleotides: TGCGCCAGCAGCCCGGGACAGGGCTCTCAGTATGGCTACACCTTC. Its protein is CASSPGQGSQYGYTF.

V is TRBV15 and J is TRBJ2-3; D may be TRBD2 (5 bases). V dropped 5 bases and J dropped 0 bases, with 9 bases sitting between them. The CDR3 contains 14 residues. Germline-derived CDR1 and CDR2 are LNHNV and YYDKDF (reference sequence). In DNA, the CDR3 is TGTGCCACCAGCTCCGGGATGAGCACAGATACGCAGTATTTT. It translates to CATSSGMSTDTQYF.

This chain links TRBV5-8 with TRBJ1-2; D gene uncertain. Per the germline V gene, CDR1 is SGHTS and CDR2 is YDEGEE. The CDR3 is 12 amino acids. Trimming left V 2 bases short and J 7 bases short, with 9 bases between. The CDR3 nucleotides read TGTGCCAGCAGCTTTCGGGTTGCTGGCTACACCTTC. Its translation: CASSFRVAGYTF.

The V gene is TRBV27, the J gene TRBJ2-1; 7 bases line up with TRBD2. Germline lookup yields CDR1 MNHEY and CDR2 SMNVEV (reference sequence). Trimming took 8 bases from V and 4 from J; bases not matched to a gene: 2. The CDR3 extends over 12 amino acids. The CDR3 spells CASGLGYNEQFF. For the CDR3, the DNA is TGTGCCAGCGGACTAGGATACAATGAGCAGTTCTTC.

This clone was recorded once. This chain connects TRBV18 to TRBJ1-5; D is undetermined. This CDR3 has 13 amino acids. The germline CDR1 and CDR2 sequences are KGHSH and LQKENI. V was clipped by 6 bases and J by 3 bases, with 9 bases between them. The CDR3 protein is CASSGDSNQPQHF. The CDR3 bases are TGTGCCAGCTCCGGTGACTCCAATCAGCCCCAGCATTTT.

J is TRBJ2-2 and V is TRBV19; 7 nucleotides match TRBD2. The trim removed 3 bases at V and 7 bases at J, leaving 8 bases unmatched. Germline V CDR1 and CDR2: LNHDA, SQIVND (reference sequence). This CDR3 has 15 amino acids. The CDR3 reads CASSMGGYMGGELFF. The CDR3 DNA follows: TGTGCCAGTAGTATGGGGGGGTATATGGGCGGGGAGCTGTTTTTT.